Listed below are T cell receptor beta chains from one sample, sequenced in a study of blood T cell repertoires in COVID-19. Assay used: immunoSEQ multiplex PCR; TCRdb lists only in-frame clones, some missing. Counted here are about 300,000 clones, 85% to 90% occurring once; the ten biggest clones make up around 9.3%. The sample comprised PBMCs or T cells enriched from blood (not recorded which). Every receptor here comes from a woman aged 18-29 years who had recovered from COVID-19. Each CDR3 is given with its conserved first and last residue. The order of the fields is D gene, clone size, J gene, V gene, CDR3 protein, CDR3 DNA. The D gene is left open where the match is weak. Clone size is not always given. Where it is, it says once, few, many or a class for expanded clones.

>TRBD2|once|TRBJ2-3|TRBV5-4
CASSLGETGGSDTQYF
TGTGCCAGCAGCTTGGGTGAAACGGGGGGTTCAGATACGCAGTATTTT
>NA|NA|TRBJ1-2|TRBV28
CASRYSGFDGYTF
TGTGCCAGCAGGTACAGCGGATTTGATGGCTACACCTTC
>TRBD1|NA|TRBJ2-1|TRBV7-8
CASSHDRGDEQFF
TGTGCCAGCAGCCATGACAGGGGCGATGAGCAGTTCTTC
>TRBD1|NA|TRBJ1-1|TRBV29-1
CSVKEGANTEAFF
TGCAGCGTTAAGGAGGGGGCGAACACTGAAGCTTTCTTT
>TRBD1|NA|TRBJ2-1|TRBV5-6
CASRDRGSYNEQFF
TGTGCCAGCAGAGACAGGGGAAGCTACAATGAGCAGTTCTTC
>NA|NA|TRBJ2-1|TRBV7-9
CASSPNPVTTEQFF
TGTGCCAGCAGCCCTAACCCGGTCACCACTGAGCAGTTCTTC
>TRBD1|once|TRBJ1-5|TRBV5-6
CASSLFGTDNQPQHF
TGTGCCAGCAGCTTGTTTGGGACAGACAATCAGCCCCAGCATTTT
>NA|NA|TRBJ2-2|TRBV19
CASSVRNRVTITGELFF
TGTGCCAGTAGTGTTCGAAACAGGGTAACTATCACCGGGGAGCTGTTTTTT
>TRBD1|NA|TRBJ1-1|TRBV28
CASRLTGGTEAFF
TGTGCCAGCCGCCTAACAGGGGGCACTGAAGCTTTCTTT
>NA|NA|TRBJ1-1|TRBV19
CASSMGLNTEAFF
TGTGCCAGTAGTATGGGCCTCAACACTGAAGCTTTCTTT
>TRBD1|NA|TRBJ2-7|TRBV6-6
CASSTGTGALVQYF
TGTGCCAGCAGCACCGGGACAGGGGCCCTAGTACAGTACTTC
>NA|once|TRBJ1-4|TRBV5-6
CASAPKRGTNEKLFF
TGTGCCAGCGCCCCAAAGAGGGGGACTAATGAAAAACTGTTTTTT
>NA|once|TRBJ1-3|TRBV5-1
CASSRQGDSGNTIYF
TGCGCCAGCAGCCGCCAAGGGGACTCTGGAAACACCATATATTTT
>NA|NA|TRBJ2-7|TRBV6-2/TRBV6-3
CASSYRGAPYEQYF
TGTGCCAGCAGTTACCGGGGGGCCCCCTACGAGCAGTACTTC
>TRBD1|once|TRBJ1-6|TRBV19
CASSHRGGTPLHF
TGTGCCAGTAGCCACAGGGGAGGTACACCCCTCCACTTT
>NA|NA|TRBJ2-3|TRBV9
CASGAGHTDTQYF
TGTGCCTCAGGTGCGGGGCACACAGATACGCAGTATTTT